These T cell receptor beta chains were read from a single sample in a study of blood T cell repertoires in COVID-19. Sequencing used immunoSEQ multiplex PCR; TCRdb keeps in-frame clones, though not all of them. The sample records 90,000 to 150,000 clones, approximately 86% being singletons. The source material was peripheral blood. These receptor sequences come from a human donor in a cohort sampled during active COVID-19. Both conserved end residues are part of each CDR3. D genes are given only for firm matches. Clone size is not always given. Where it is, it says once, few, many or a class for expanded clones.

v_call: TRBV3-1/TRBV3-2; d_call: -; cdr3_length: 17; j_call: TRBJ2-7; clone_size: few; cdr3_nt: TGTGCCAGCAGCCAAGAGAGGCGATCCTCTCGTACCTACGAGCAGTACTTC; cdr3_aa: CASSQERRSSRTYEQYF
v_call: TRBV5-1; d_call: TRBD1; cdr3_length: 15; j_call: TRBJ2-3; clone_size: -; cdr3_nt: TGCGCCAGCAGCCTACTGGACAGGGGGTCTGGTACGCAGTATTTT; cdr3_aa: CASSLLDRGSGTQYF
v_call: TRBV3-1/TRBV3-2; d_call: TRBD1; cdr3_length: 12; j_call: TRBJ2-7; clone_size: once; cdr3_nt: TGTGCCAGCAGCCAACAAGACAGGGGGCATTACTTC; cdr3_aa: CASSQQDRGHYF
v_call: TRBV9; d_call: TRBD2; cdr3_length: 14; j_call: TRBJ2-1; clone_size: -; cdr3_nt: TGTGCCAGCAGCCCCGGGACTAGCGGCGGGTTGCAGTTCTTC; cdr3_aa: CASSPGTSGGLQFF
v_call: TRBV7-9; d_call: -; cdr3_length: 13; j_call: TRBJ2-7; clone_size: -; cdr3_nt: TGTGCCAGCAGCTTAGACAGCTCCTACGAGCAGTACTTC; cdr3_aa: CASSLDSSYEQYF
v_call: TRBV19; d_call: -; cdr3_length: 15; j_call: TRBJ1-5; clone_size: few; cdr3_nt: TGTGCCAGTAGTCGGGAGCCCAGGAGCAATCAGCCCCAGCATTTT; cdr3_aa: CASSREPRSNQPQHF
v_call: TRBV18; d_call: -; cdr3_length: 14; j_call: TRBJ2-7; clone_size: -; cdr3_nt: TGTGCCAGCTCACCAGCCCCCCAGGGAGGCGAGCAGTACTTC; cdr3_aa: CASSPAPQGGEQYF
v_call: TRBV3-1/TRBV3-2; d_call: -; cdr3_length: 14; j_call: TRBJ2-2; clone_size: -; cdr3_nt: TGTGCCAGCAGTCAGGGAATAAACACCGGGGAGCTGTTTTTT; cdr3_aa: CASSQGINTGELFF
v_call: TRBV5-1; d_call: TRBD1; cdr3_length: 13; j_call: TRBJ1-1; clone_size: -; cdr3_nt: TGCGCCAGCAGCCCAGGGACAGGGACTGAAGCTTTCTTT; cdr3_aa: CASSPGTGTEAFF
v_call: TRBV10-2; d_call: TRBD1; cdr3_length: 15; j_call: TRBJ2-7; clone_size: -; cdr3_nt: TGCGCCAGCAGTGGGAGAGACAGGGTCTCCTACGAGCAGTACTTC; cdr3_aa: CASSGRDRVSYEQYF
v_call: TRBV27; d_call: -; cdr3_length: 17; j_call: TRBJ2-3; clone_size: once; cdr3_nt: TGTGCCAGCAGTTCTCTTTACAGCAGGACTAGCACAGATACGCAGTATTTT; cdr3_aa: CASSSLYSRTSTDTQYF
v_call: TRBV5-8; d_call: -; cdr3_length: 15; j_call: TRBJ1-5; clone_size: -; cdr3_nt: TGTGCCAGCAGCTGGCCGGGGGGAGGGGGACGGCCCCAGCATTTT; cdr3_aa: CASSWPGGGGRPQHF
v_call: TRBV6-5; d_call: -; cdr3_length: 15; j_call: TRBJ1-4; clone_size: -; cdr3_nt: TGTGCCAGTTTCTGGGGGGGAGGTGATGCTGAAAAACTGTTTTTT; cdr3_aa: CASFWGGGDAEKLFF
v_call: TRBV23-1; d_call: TRBD1; cdr3_length: 15; j_call: TRBJ1-1; clone_size: once; cdr3_nt: TGCGCCAGCAGTCAACGGGACAGGTTGAACACTGAAGCTTTCTTT; cdr3_aa: CASSQRDRLNTEAFF
v_call: TRBV5-1; d_call: TRBD2; cdr3_length: 16; j_call: TRBJ2-2; clone_size: -; cdr3_nt: TGCGCCAGCAGCCCCAGCCCGGGACTAGCGGGACCCGAGCTGTTTTTT; cdr3_aa: CASSPSPGLAGPELFF
v_call: TRBV4-1; d_call: TRBD1; cdr3_length: 17; j_call: TRBJ2-7; clone_size: -; cdr3_nt: TGCGCCAGCAGCCAAGGCCTCGGGACAGGGGTCACCTACGAGCAGTACTTC; cdr3_aa: CASSQGLGTGVTYEQYF
v_call: TRBV5-5; d_call: TRBD1; cdr3_length: 14; j_call: TRBJ1-4; clone_size: -; cdr3_nt: TGTGCCAGCAGCTCGGGACAGGGGGGTGAAAAACTGTTTTTT; cdr3_aa: CASSSGQGGEKLFF
v_call: TRBV5-5; d_call: TRBD1; cdr3_length: 15; j_call: TRBJ2-7; clone_size: -; cdr3_nt: TGTGCCAGCAGCTTGAGGGACAGTCCTTCCTACGAGCAGTACTTC; cdr3_aa: CASSLRDSPSYEQYF
v_call: TRBV9; d_call: -; cdr3_length: 15; j_call: TRBJ2-7; clone_size: -; cdr3_nt: TGTGCCAGCAGCGTAGAACAGGGAGCCTCCTACGAGCAGTACTTC; cdr3_aa: CASSVEQGASYEQYF
v_call: TRBV9; d_call: -; cdr3_length: 15; j_call: TRBJ1-5; clone_size: -; cdr3_nt: TGTGCCAGCAGCGTAGGGCACCTGAACAATCAGCCCCAGCATTTT; cdr3_aa: CASSVGHLNNQPQHF
v_call: TRBV6-1; d_call: TRBD2; cdr3_length: 16; j_call: TRBJ2-1; clone_size: -; cdr3_nt: TGTGCCAGCAGTGATATAGCGGGGGGCGGTCACAATGAGCAGTTCTTC; cdr3_aa: CASSDIAGGGHNEQFF
v_call: TRBV5-5; d_call: -; cdr3_length: 15; j_call: TRBJ2-1; clone_size: -; cdr3_nt: TGTGCCAGCAGCTTGGTACTTAGCTCCTACAATGAGCAGTTCTTC; cdr3_aa: CASSLVLSSYNEQFF
v_call: TRBV3-1/TRBV3-2; d_call: TRBD2; cdr3_length: 19; j_call: TRBJ2-3; clone_size: -; cdr3_nt: TGTGCCAGCAGCCCCCCTCCCGGGATAGCGGGGTTACGCACAGATACGCAGTATTTT; cdr3_aa: CASSPPPGIAGLRTDTQYF
v_call: TRBV28; d_call: TRBD2; cdr3_length: 16; j_call: TRBJ2-3; clone_size: -; cdr3_nt: TGTGCCACCAGGACCGGGGGGCGGGAGGGCCTAGATACGCAGTATTTT; cdr3_aa: CATRTGGREGLDTQYF
v_call: TRBV19; d_call: TRBD1; cdr3_length: 17; j_call: TRBJ1-1; clone_size: -; cdr3_nt: TGTGCCAGTAGTTATTTGCAGAGGGGGACAGGGGCGGTTGAAGCTTTCTTT; cdr3_aa: CASSYLQRGTGAVEAFF
v_call: TRBV10-1; d_call: -; cdr3_length: 14; j_call: TRBJ2-2; clone_size: -; cdr3_nt: TGCGCCAGCAGTGTTATTCCGAACACCGGGGAGCTGTTTTTT; cdr3_aa: CASSVIPNTGELFF
v_call: TRBV6-5; d_call: -; cdr3_length: 14; j_call: TRBJ2-1; clone_size: -; cdr3_nt: TGTGCCAGCAGTTACTCGCCGAGGGAGGATGAGCAGTTCTTC; cdr3_aa: CASSYSPREDEQFF
v_call: TRBV14; d_call: TRBD1; cdr3_length: 13; j_call: TRBJ2-7; clone_size: -; cdr3_nt: TGTGCCAGCAGCCTGCAGGGGGTCTACGAGCAGTACTTC; cdr3_aa: CASSLQGVYEQYF
v_call: TRBV19; d_call: TRBD1; cdr3_length: 15; j_call: TRBJ2-5; clone_size: once; cdr3_nt: TGTGCCAGTAGTATAGCGGCAGGGGGTAGAGAGACCCAGTACTTC; cdr3_aa: CASSIAAGGRETQYF